This TCR beta chain was retrieved from a study of T cell repertoires in cytomegalovirus infection. Study background: Recently identified HLA-C-restricted CMV epitopes were among the peptides used. CMV infection plus the matching HLA type was flagged by public TCR beta signatures. Study results and limitations: The ex vivo response showed dominance by HLA-C-restricted CMV-specific TCR beta clonotypes. Carriage of CMV together with the relevant HLA was identifiable through cumulative public TCR beta family frequency.

Looked up from germline, CDR1 is SNHLY and CDR2 is FYNNEI. Germline trimming cut 5 bases from V and 0 bases from J; bases unmatched to any gene: 7. This CDR3 is built from 17 residues. Turning to this clonotype: What it binds is not known.

TCRdb analysed the reads with MiXCR anew, one entry per CDR3 protein. In the table there are about 110,000 distinct CDR3 sequences, less than 55% of which are singletons. The TCR sequence derives from a human donor in good health (CMV status not recorded). Some clones in this sample may be carry-over from other donors' samples. This specimen was CD8+ T cells from cultured PBMCs, taken from culture after CMV antigen stimulation. The chain carries TRBV2 and TRBJ1-4, with 9 bases matching TRBD1. The CDR3 coding sequence is TGTGCCAGCAGTTCCGGGACAGGGAACCCAACTAATGAAAAACTGTTTTTT. Translated, it gives CASSSGTGNPTNEKLFF.